This entry features one T cell receptor (beta chain) sequence. J was trimmed by 3 bases and V by 6 bases; bases with no gene match: 9. The CDR3 is made up of 15 amino acids. Germline-derived CDR1 and CDR2 are LGHNT and FRNRAP. This sample was taken from a study of identical twins. Template switching added a universal primer binding site, and final cDNA carried unique molecular identifiers. TCRdb re-called the 5' RACE reads through MiXCR, storing one row per CDR3 protein. The sample holds about 330,000 distinct CDR3 sequences, 12% seen once. These same records also appear under a second study, on yellow fever vaccine responses in identical twins.

The J gene is TRBJ2-7, the V gene TRBV12-5; 9 bases fit TRBD2. This clonotype originated in a woman under 30 in good health. Input material: CD8+ T cells sorted from blood. In DNA form, the CDR3 reads TGTGCTAGTGGCCAAGGACTAGCGAACCACTACGAGCAGTACTTC. Encoded protein: CASGQGLANHYEQYF.